The 3 T cell receptor beta chains below come from one sample, sequenced in a study of blood T cell repertoires in COVID-19. Clones were sequenced by immunoSEQ multiplex PCR, and TCRdb holds only the in-frame ones, with some missing. The sample consists of around 280,000 clones, roughly 85% of them appearing once. Specimen: PBMCs or T cells enriched from blood (not recorded which). These receptors originate from a woman aged 40 to 50 who had recovered from COVID-19.

CDR3 DNA sequence: TGTGCCAGCAGGACTAGCGGCAACAATGAGCAGTTCTTC. Its translation: CASRTSGNNEQFF. The J gene is TRBJ2-1, the V gene TRBV27; TRBD2 agrees at 9 bases. J lost 5 bases, V lost 6 bases, and 2 bases had no gene match. CDR1 MNHEY and CDR2 SMNVEV come from the germline V gene (reference sequence). This CDR3 has 13 amino acids.

The chain carries TRBV2 and TRBJ2-1; TRBD2 agrees at 7 bases. Trimming took 8 bases from V and 1 from J; bases not matched to a gene: 5. The V gene's germline CDR1 is SNHLY and CDR2 FYNNEI. This CDR3 is built from 14 residues. CDR3 region: CASQRGQSYNEQFF. Written as DNA, the CDR3 is TGTGCCAGCCAGCGGGGCCAATCCTACAATGAGCAGTTCTTC.

The chain links TRBV14 to TRBJ1-1; D is undetermined. The V end was cut by 1 base, the J end by 1 base, with 10 bases between. Germline values: CDR1 SGHDN, CDR2 FVKESK. The CDR3 has 15 residues. This CDR3 reads CASSQGGRGNTEAFF. DNA for the CDR3: TGTGCCAGCAGCCAAGGAGGGCGGGGGAACACTGAAGCTTTCTTT. Full variable domain (missing parts from reference TRBV14 and TRBJ1-1): EAGVTQFPSHSVIEKGQTVTLRCDPISGHDNLYWYRRVMGKEIKFLLHFVKESKQDESGMPNNRFLAERTGGTYSTLKVQPAELEDSGVYFCASSQGGRGNTEAFFGQGTRLTVV.